The present entry profiles one T cell receptor beta chain with its context. The sample comes from a study of neoadjuvant anti-PD-1 for oral cavity cancer. Most PBMC samples had approximately 500 ng input DNA in six replicates. Assay: immunoSEQ multiplex PCR; the TCRdb copy retains only in-frame clones and omits some. The table includes fewer than 35,000 clones, just under 90% detected once. This CDR3 spans 13 amino acids. V lost 1 base to trimming and J lost 5 bases, with 6 bases between them. Per germline, CDR1 SGHTA and CDR2 FQGNSA. This clonotype originated in a person aged 40-85 years with oral cavity squamous cell carcinoma. Material: PBMCs, obtained before nivolumab (anti-PD-1) treatment. The chain links TRBV7-2 to TRBJ2-1; no clear D. CDR3 loop: CASSLGRNNEQFF. The CDR3 coding sequence is TGTGCCAGCAGCTTAGGCAGAAACAATGAGCAGTTCTTC.